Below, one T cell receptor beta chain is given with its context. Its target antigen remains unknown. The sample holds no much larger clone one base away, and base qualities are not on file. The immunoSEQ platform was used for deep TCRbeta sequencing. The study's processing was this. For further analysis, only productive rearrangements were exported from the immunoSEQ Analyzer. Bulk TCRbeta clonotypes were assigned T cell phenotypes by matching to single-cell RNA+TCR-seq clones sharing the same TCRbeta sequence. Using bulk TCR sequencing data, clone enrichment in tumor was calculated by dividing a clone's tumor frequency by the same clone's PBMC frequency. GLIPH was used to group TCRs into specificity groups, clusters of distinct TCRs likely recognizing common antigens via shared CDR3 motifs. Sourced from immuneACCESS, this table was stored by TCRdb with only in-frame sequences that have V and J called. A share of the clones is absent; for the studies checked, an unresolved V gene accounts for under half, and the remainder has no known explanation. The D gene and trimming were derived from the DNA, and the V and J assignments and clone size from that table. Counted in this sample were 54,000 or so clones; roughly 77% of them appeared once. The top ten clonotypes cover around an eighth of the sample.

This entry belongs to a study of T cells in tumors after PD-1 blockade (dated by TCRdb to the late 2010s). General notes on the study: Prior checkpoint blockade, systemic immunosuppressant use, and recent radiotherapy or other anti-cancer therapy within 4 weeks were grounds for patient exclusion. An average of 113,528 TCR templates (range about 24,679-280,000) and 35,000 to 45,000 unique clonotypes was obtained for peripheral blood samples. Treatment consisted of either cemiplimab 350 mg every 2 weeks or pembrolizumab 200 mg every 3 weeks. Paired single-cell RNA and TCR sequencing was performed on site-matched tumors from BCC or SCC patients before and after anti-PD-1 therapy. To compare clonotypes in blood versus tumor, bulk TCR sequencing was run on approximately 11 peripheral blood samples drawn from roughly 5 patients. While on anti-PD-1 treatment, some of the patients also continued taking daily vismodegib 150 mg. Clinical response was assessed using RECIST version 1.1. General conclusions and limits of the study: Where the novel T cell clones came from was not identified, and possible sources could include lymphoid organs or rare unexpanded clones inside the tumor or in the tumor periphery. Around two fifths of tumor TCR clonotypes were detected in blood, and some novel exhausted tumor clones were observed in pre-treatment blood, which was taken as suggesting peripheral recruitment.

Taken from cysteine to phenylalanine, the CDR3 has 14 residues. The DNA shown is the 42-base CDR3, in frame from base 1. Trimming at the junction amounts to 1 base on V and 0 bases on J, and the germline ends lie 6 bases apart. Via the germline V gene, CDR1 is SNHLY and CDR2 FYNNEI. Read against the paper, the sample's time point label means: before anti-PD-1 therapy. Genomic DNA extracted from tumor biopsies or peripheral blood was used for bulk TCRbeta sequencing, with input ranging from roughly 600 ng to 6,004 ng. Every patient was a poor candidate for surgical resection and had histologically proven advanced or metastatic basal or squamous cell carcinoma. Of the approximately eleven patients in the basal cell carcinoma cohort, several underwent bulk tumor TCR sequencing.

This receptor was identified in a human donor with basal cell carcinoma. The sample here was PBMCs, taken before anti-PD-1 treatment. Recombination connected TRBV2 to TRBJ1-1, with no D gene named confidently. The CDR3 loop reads CASSEGRVNTEAFF. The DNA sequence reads TGTGCCAGCAGTGAAGGACGGGTGAACACTGAAGCTTTCTTT.